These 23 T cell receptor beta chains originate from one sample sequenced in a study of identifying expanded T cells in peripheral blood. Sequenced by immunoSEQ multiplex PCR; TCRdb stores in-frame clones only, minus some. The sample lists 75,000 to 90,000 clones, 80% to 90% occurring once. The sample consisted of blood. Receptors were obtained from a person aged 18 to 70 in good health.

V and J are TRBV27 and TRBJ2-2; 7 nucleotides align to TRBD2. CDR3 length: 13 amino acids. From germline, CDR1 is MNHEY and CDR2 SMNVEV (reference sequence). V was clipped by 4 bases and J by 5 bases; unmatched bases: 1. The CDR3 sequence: CASSWRGTGELFF. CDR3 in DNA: TGTGCCAGCAGTTGGCGGGGGACCGGGGAGCTGTTTTTT.

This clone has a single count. The CDR3 nucleotides read TGTGCCAGCAGTTTGGTGGGTAGCGGCACAGATACGCAGTATTTT. Residues: CASSLVGSGTDTQYF. V gene TRBV7-6 combines with J gene TRBJ2-3; D might be TRBD2 (5 bases). The CDR3 contains 15 residues. Germline loops: CDR1 SGHVS, CDR2 FNYEAQ. Trimming cost V 6 bases and J 1 base, with 14 bases left between them. The full variable domain, rest sourced from reference TRBV7-6 and TRBJ2-3, is GAGVSQSPRYKVTKRGQDVALRCDPISGHVSLYWYRQALGQGPEFLTYFNYEAQQDKSGLPNDRFSAERPEGSISTLTIQRTEQRDSAMYRCASSLVGSGTDTQYFGPGTRLTVL.

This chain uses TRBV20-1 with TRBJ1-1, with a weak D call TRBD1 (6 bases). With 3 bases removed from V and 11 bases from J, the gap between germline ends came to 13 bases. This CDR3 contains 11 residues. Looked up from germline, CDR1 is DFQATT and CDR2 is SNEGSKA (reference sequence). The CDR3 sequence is CSASPGAVAFF. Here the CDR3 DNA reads TGCAGTGCTAGTCCGGGGGCGGTGGCTTTCTTT.

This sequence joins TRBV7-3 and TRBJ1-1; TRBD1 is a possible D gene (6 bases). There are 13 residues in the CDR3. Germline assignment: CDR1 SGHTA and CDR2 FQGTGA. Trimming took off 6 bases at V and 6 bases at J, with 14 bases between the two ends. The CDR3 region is CASRLQGGAEAFF. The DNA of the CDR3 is TGTGCCAGCAGGTTACAGGGAGGTGCTGAAGCTTTCTTT. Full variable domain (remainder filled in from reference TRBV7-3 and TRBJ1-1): GAGVSQTPSNKVTEKGKYVELRCDPISGHTALYWYRQSLGQGPEFLIYFQGTGAADDSGLPNDRFFAVRPEGSVSTLKIQRTERGDSAVYLCASRLQGGAEAFFGQGTRLTVV.

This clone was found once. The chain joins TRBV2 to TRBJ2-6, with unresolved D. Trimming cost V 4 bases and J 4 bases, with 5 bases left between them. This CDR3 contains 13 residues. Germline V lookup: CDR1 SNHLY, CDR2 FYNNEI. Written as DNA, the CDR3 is TGTGCCAGCAGTGTGGCCGGGGCCAACGTCCTGACTTTC. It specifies CASSVAGANVLTF.

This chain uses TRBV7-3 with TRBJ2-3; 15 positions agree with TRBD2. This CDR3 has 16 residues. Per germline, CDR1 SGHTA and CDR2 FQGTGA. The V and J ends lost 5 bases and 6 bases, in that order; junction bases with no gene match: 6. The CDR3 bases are TGTGCCAGCAGCCACCCCGGACTAGCGGGAGGGGATACGCAGTATTTT. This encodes CASSHPGLAGGDTQYF.

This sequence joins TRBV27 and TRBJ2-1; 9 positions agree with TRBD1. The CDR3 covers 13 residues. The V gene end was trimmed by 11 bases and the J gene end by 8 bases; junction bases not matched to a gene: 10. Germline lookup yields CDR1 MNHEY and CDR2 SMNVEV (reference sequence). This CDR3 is CAASGTGLHEQFF. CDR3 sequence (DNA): TGTGCCGCCTCCGGGACAGGGCTACATGAGCAGTTCTTC.

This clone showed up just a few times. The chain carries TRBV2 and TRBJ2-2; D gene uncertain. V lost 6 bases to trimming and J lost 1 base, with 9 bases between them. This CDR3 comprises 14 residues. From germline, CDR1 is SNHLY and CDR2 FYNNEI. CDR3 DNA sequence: TGTGCCAGCAGGGGCAGTCAGAACACCGGGGAGCTGTTTTTT. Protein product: CASRGSQNTGELFF.

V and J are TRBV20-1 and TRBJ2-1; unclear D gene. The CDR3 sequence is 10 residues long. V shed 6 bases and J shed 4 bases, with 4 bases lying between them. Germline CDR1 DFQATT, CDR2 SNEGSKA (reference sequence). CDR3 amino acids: CSALYNEQFF. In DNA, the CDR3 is TGCAGTGCCCTTTACAATGAGCAGTTCTTC.

The CDR3 here is CASSLARDRNTEAFF. In DNA form, the CDR3 reads TGTGCCAGCAGCTTGGCGAGGGACAGGAACACTGAAGCTTTCTTT. The rearrangement links TRBV5-4 to TRBJ1-1; 7 bases line up with TRBD1. V was clipped by 0 bases and J by 1 base; unmatched bases: 3. The CDR3 contains 15 residues. CDR1 and CDR2 from the germline V gene are SGHNT and YYREEE (reference sequence).

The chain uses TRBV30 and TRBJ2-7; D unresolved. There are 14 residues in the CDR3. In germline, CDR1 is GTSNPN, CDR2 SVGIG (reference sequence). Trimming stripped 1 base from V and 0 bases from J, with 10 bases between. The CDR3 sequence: CAWSDTLSSYEQYF. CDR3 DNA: TGTGCCTGGAGTGACACACTGAGCTCCTACGAGCAGTACTTC.

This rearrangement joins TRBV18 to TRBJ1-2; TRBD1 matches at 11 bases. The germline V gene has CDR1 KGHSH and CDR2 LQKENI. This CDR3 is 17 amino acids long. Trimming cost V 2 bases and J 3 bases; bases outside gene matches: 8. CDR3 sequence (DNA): TGTGCCAGCTCACCATTGTCGCCGGGACAGGGGGACTATGGCTACACCTTC. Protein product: CASSPLSPGQGDYGYTF.

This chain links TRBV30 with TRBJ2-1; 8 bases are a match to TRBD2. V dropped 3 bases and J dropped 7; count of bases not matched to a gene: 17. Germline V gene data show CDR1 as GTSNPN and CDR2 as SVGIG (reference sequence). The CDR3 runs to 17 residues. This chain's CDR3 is CAWREGWATGGTNEQFF. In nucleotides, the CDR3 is TGTGCCTGGAGGGAGGGATGGGCGACGGGAGGGACGAATGAGCAGTTCTTC.

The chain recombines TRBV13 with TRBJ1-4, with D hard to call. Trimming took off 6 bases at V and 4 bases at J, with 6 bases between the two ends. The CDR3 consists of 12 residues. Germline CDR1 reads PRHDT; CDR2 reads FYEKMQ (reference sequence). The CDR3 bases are TGTGCCAGCAGGTCAGGTAATGAAAAACTGTTTTTT. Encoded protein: CASRSGNEKLFF.

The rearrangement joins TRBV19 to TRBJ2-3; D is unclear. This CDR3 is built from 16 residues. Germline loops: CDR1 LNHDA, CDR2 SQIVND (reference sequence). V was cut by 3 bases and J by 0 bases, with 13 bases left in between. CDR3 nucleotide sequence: TGTGCCAGTAGTATTGGAAGGGATGGGAGCACAGATACGCAGTATTTT. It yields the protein CASSIGRDGSTDTQYF.

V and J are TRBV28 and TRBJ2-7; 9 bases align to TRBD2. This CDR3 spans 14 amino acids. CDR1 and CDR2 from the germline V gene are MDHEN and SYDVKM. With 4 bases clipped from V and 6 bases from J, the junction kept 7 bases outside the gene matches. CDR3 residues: CASSSFRGRGEQYF. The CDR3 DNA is TGTGCCAGCAGTTCATTTCGCGGGAGGGGCGAGCAGTACTTC.

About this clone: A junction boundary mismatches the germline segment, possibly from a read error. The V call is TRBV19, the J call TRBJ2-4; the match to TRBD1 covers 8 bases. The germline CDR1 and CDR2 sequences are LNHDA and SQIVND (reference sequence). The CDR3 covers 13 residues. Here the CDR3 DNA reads TGTGCCAGTAGTATAGGAATCAGGGGGCTTGCGAACTTC. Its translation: CASSIGIRGLANF.

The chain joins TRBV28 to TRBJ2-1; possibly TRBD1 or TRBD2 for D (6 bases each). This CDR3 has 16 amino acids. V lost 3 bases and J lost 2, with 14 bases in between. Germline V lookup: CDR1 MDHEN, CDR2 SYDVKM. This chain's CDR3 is CASSLGGRGTYNEQFF. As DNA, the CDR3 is TGTGCCAGCAGTTTGGGAGGAAGGGGGACCTACAATGAGCAGTTCTTC.

CDR3 protein: CASSLGQHQETQYF. CDR3 coding DNA: TGTGCCAGCAGCTTGGGGCAGCACCAAGAGACCCAGTACTTC. This chain connects TRBV5-8 to TRBJ2-5; D not certain. V shed 0 bases and J shed 0 bases, with 6 bases lying between them. This CDR3 has 14 residues. CDR1 is SGHTS, CDR2 YDEGEE, per germline.

The CDR3 nucleotides are TGCAGCGGAGGGGATGCAACTAATGAAAAACTGTTTTTT. It codes for CSGGDATNEKLFF. The rearrangement joins TRBV29-1 to TRBJ1-4; perhaps TRBD1 as D (5 bases). From germline, CDR1 is SQVTM and CDR2 ANQGSEA. The CDR3 runs 13 residues. With 7 bases removed from V and 0 bases from J, the gap between germline ends came to 9 bases.

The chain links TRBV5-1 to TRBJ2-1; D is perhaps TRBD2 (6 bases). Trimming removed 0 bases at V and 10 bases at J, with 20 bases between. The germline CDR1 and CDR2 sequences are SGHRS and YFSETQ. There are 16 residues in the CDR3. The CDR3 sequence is CASSLGFGGTSREQFF. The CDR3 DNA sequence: TGCGCCAGCAGCTTGGGTTTCGGGGGAACCTCCAGGGAGCAGTTCTTC.

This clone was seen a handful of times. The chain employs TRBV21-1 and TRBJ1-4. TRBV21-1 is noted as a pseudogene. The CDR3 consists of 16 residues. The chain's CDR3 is CASSNDIGDPNEKLFF. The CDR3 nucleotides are TGTGCCAGCAGCAATGATATAGGGGACCCTAATGAAAAACTGTTTTTT.

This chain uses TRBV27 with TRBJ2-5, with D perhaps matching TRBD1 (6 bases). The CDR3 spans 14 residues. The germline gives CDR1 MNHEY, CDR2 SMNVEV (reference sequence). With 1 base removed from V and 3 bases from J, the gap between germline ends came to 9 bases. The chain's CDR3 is CASSLWGREETQYF. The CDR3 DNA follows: TGTGCCAGCAGTTTATGGGGGCGGGAAGAGACCCAGTACTTC.